Here is one T cell receptor (beta chain) with its context. Its antigen specificity is not known. No clone much larger than this one lies a single base away; base qualities are absent. This entry comes from a study of T cell responses to AZD1222 COVID-19 vaccine (TCRdb year 2021). Background on the whole study: TCR sequencing was performed for over 230 trial participants, of whom approximately 200 were given two doses of AZD1222 and around 26 were given two doses of MenACWY control vaccine. Enrollment into the trials was organized by age into subgroups of 18-55, 56-69 and 70-plus years, and those subgroups contained approximately 150, 30 and 60 TCR-sequenced participants, respectively. Overall study results and their limits: Because no samples from the day 14 peak response were available, repertoires could be characterized only after the peak T cell response. Reportedly, close to half of the unique spike-specific TCRs recognized epitopes lying outside the regions that are mutated in the B.1.351 and B.1.1.7 variants. Vaccine-associated CD4 TCRs spanned the whole spike protein, with dominant responses in regions 160-218 and 743-854. Only a handful of AZD1222 recipients were SARS-CoV-2 seropositive at baseline, limiting conclusions about previously exposed vaccinees. The 56-69-year group was small, and its depth increase did not reach significance, likely because of low power. After two AZD1222 doses, spike-specific TCR breadth and depth were significantly higher than at day 0 and than in MenACWY recipients. Most participants were white British and females outnumbered males, and the authors suggested that clonal diversity may have been underestimated.

The CDR3 regions of human TCRbeta chains were analyzed by immunosequencing. The original pipeline was this. TCRs in the repertoires were matched against a reference library of SARS-CoV-2-specific TCRs that had been generated with the MIRA antigen-specificity platform. Breadth was defined as the fraction of unique TCRs that were SARS-CoV-2-associated, and depth was defined as the fraction of total T cells that were SARS-CoV-2-associated. Using the MIRA data, each spike-specific TCR was mapped to the spike region that the TCR reacts to and placed in a CD4 or CD8 class. Log10-transformed breadth and depth values were compared by one-way ANOVA with Sidak's multiple comparisons tests. Held by TCRdb, this immuneACCESS table contains in-frame sequences only and omits some clones. Under half of the omission traces to an unresolved V gene where checked; the cause of the rest is unknown. The DNA was the basis for D and trimming; V, J and clone size are from that table. Present in this sample are 180,000 or so clones, 88% of which were seen just once. The top ten hold roughly 25% of the sample.

The sample's time point label, decoded: about 28 days (+/-7) after the second vaccine dose. AZD1222 recipients whose second dose came at about 4 weeks and those whose second dose came at about 12 weeks were combined into one group, since spike-specific TCR depth and breadth did not differ between the two schedules. Vaccinee samples were obtained from the UK trials COV001 and COV002, which included a single-blind randomized controlled phase 2/3 trial of AZD1222 (ChAdOx1 nCoV-19) in healthy adults. For TCRbeta chain sequencing, PBMC samples from trial participants were taken at day 0 and at day 28 after the second dose. The sample was peripheral blood, taken 28 days after the second AZD1222 dose. This TCR derives from an adult who received the AZD1222 COVID-19 vaccine.

The CDR3 protein: CASSVAGRWDGSNEQFF. In nucleotide form, the sequence is TGTGCCAGCAGCGTAGCAGGGCGGTGGGACGGCTCCAATGAGCAGTTCTTC. The chain couples TRBV9 to TRBJ2-1; the D gene is possibly TRBD1 or TRBD2, with 5 bases matching each. The junction shows trimming of 0 bases on V and 6 bases on J, plus 19 bases between the germline ends. There are 17 amino acids in the CDR3, from cysteine to phenylalanine inclusive. The only DNA kept is the CDR3, 51 bases in frame from the first base. Per the germline V gene, SGDLS is the CDR1 and YYNGEE is the CDR2.